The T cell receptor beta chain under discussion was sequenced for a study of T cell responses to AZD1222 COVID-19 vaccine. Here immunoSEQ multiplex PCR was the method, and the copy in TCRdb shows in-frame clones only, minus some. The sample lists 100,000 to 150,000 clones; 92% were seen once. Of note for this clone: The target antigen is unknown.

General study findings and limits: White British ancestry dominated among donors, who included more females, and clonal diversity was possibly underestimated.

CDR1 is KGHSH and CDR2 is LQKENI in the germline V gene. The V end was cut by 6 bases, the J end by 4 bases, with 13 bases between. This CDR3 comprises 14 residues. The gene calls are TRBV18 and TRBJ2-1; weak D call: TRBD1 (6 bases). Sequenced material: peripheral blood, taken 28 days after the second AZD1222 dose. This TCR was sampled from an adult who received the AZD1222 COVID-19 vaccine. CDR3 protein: CASSKQTGYNEQFF. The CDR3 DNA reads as TGTGCCAGCTCGAAACAGACAGGTTACAATGAGCAGTTCTTC.